The TCR beta chain described here comes from a study of shared T cell receptors in the human thymus listed by TCRdb under 2021. In terms of the full investigation: The study examined how self-reactive, shared T-cell receptor alpha chains are generated in the human thymus.

Concerning this clone: The antigen it binds to is not known. Nothing much larger sits one base from this clone, and base qualities are not available.

The method behind the library was the immunoSEQ multiplex PCR assay. Sourced from immuneACCESS, this table was stored by TCRdb with only in-frame sequences that have V and J called. A share of the clones is absent; for the studies checked, an unresolved V gene accounts for under half, and the remainder has no known explanation. For this sample the table gives 640,000 or so clones, of which roughly 86% were detected only once. Roughly 0.0086% of the sample belongs to the ten largest clones. Per the germline V gene (reference sequence), SEHNR is the CDR1 and FQNEAQ is the CDR2. V sheds 0 bases and J sheds 2 bases, leaving 16 bases between their ends. Reading from cysteine to phenylalanine, the CDR3 counts 17 amino acids. Of all the DNA, just the CDR3 is kept, 51 bases in frame from base 1. The same sample was also studied in work on human thymus T cells. The second study also describes: In Finland, the donors were immunologically healthy infants who were having open corrective cardiac surgery for congenital heart defects. Thymus tissue was obtained as surgical resects removed during corrective cardiac surgery. Biased V and J gene segment usage appeared to be present in both thymic and peripheral blood repertoires. Highly overlapping thymic TCR repertoires among unrelated individuals were reported in the related research. The study used seven to nine infant thymus samples plus four related peripheral blood samples to characterize TCR alpha and beta repertoires. Donor ages ranging from 7 to 244 days were recorded, and more than 5 male and two female infants were included in the cohort. Thymocytes were mechanically released from the tissue and were stored as pellets of 10-30 million cells at -70 degrees C. Genomic DNA was extracted from frozen cell pellets with a QIAsymphony instrument. TCRB and TCRAD loci were amplified from a standardized quantity of quality-controlled genomic DNA using the immunoSEQ multiplex PCR assay. The amplicons spanned the V(D)J region and were long enough to cover the CDR3 and allow V and J genes to be identified. Amplicon sequencing was performed on an Illumina platform through the commercial immunoSEQ service. Corrections for primer bias and sequencing errors followed previously described methods, while TCRAD and TCRB definitions were based on the IMGT database. Repertoires were analysed with immunoSEQ Analyzer 3.0 and VDJTools, covering basic statistics, V/J segment usage, diversity estimates, rarefaction and pairwise overlap. To estimate diversity, the Chao1, ChaoE, Efron-Thisted, Shannon and inverse Simpson indices were applied, and diversity was also estimated on datasets down-sampled to the smallest sample. Repertoire overlap used strict matching of CDR3 nucleotide sequence, V gene and J gene, with Jaccard-based multidimensional scaling clustering. Thymus samples yielded on average approximately 800,000 unique TCRB clonotypes, compared with around 84,000 from blood samples.

Material: thymocytes. The source of this sequence is a boy less than two years old with a congenital heart defect. Donor details come from another sample of the same person, matched by shared clones. The rearranged segments are TRBV7-9 and TRBJ1-1; the D gene cannot be resolved reliably. At the DNA level, the sequence is TGTGCCAGCAGCTTAGCACTGGGAGGGATGGGTAACACTGAAGCTTTCTTT. Its amino acids are CASSLALGGMGNTEAFF.